These 2 T cell receptor beta chains were all obtained from the same sample, sequenced in a study of T cells after yellow fever vaccination. TCRdb re-derived calls from the 5' RACE reads in MiXCR, one entry per CDR3 protein. The sample includes 100,000 to 150,000 distinct CDR3 sequences, roughly 9% of them seen just once. The sample in question was CD8+ T cells sorted from PBMCs, obtained on the day of the yellow fever booster vaccination. The origin of the receptors is a man younger than 35 who received the YFV17D yellow fever vaccine.

This clonotype has just a few counts. The rearrangement links TRBV5-5 to TRBJ2-7, with a weak D call TRBD1 (6 bases). Germline lookup yields CDR1 SGHKS and CDR2 YYEKEE (reference sequence). There are 13 residues in the CDR3. Trimming left V 4 bases short and J 4 bases short, with 12 bases between. The CDR3 protein is CASSGTGNYEQYF. The CDR3 DNA reads TGTGCCAGCAGCGGAACAGGGAATTACGAGCAGTACTTC.

The chain is built from TRBV3-1 and TRBJ2-5; 7 positions match TRBD2. The germline CDR1 and CDR2 sequences are LGHDT and YNNKEL (reference sequence). This CDR3 comprises 18 residues. With V trimmed by 0 bases and J by 5 bases, 15 bases remained unmatched. The DNA of the CDR3 is TGTGCCAGCAGCCAAGATTTATATGGCGGGGGTCTTGAGGAGACCCAGTACTTC. Translating gives CASSQDLYGGGLEETQYF.